Shown below are 11 T cell receptor beta chains from a single sample sequenced in a study of blood T cell repertoires in COVID-19. The repertoire was sequenced with immunoSEQ multiplex PCR; TCRdb's copy has only in-frame clones and lacks some. The sample records around 94,000 clones, 91% being singletons. The specimen sequenced was peripheral blood. The receptors stem from a man between 18 and 29 years old with acute or convalescent COVID-19.

The chain is built from TRBV5-8 and TRBJ1-6, with 7 bases lining up with TRBD1. The CDR3 covers 16 residues. Germline CDR1 and CDR2: SGHTS and YDEGEE. V gave up 4 bases and J gave up 7 bases; unmatched junction bases: 11. CDR3 amino acids: CASSPRTGRGNSPLHF. The CDR3 bases are TGTGCCAGCAGCCCGCGGACAGGTCGGGGGAATTCACCCCTCCACTTT.

The chain is built from TRBV6-1 and TRBJ1-1; 9 bases match TRBD1. The CDR3 has 18 residues. J was trimmed by 1 base and V by 2 bases; bases with no gene match: 11. Germline V gives CDR1 MNHNS, CDR2 SASEGT. The CDR3 is CASSELPGQGTANTEAFF. The CDR3 DNA follows: TGTGCCAGCAGTGAACTACCAGGACAGGGGACGGCGAACACTGAAGCTTTCTTT.

The rearrangement uses TRBV27 and TRBJ1-2; tentative D call: TRBD1 (6 bases). The V end lost 6 bases, the J end lost 4 bases, and 21 bases lay between the germline ends. This CDR3 region has 16 residues. Germline values: CDR1 MNHEY, CDR2 SMNVEV (reference sequence). As DNA, the CDR3 is TGTGCCAGCAGGGGGCTGGGGGCGGGGGATGGCTATGGCTACACCTTC. Amino acid sequence: CASRGLGAGDGYGYTF.

The chain joins TRBV12-3 or TRBV12-4 to TRBJ2-3, with no clear D. V lost 5 bases and J lost 4, with 10 bases in between. This CDR3 is 13 amino acids long. CDR3 in amino acids: CASSLRGPDTQYF. CDR3 nucleotides: TGTGCCAGCAGTCTTCGTGGGCCAGATACGCAGTATTTT.

This rearrangement joins TRBV7-2 to TRBJ1-5; no clear D. This CDR3 has 13 amino acids. Germline V gene data show CDR1 as SGHTA and CDR2 as FQGNSA. The V end lost 2 bases, the J end lost 7 bases, and 9 bases lay between the germline ends. The CDR3 here is CASSLPAGQPQHF. CDR3 nucleotide sequence: TGTGCCAGCAGCTTACCCGCGGGGCAGCCCCAGCATTTT.

The CDR3 region is CATSTGTGARETQYF. The CDR3 DNA reads as TGTGCCACCAGCACAGGGACAGGGGCCCGAGAGACCCAGTACTTC. V usage is TRBV15 and J usage is TRBJ2-5, with 10 bases that match TRBD1. The length of the CDR3 is 15 residues. From germline, CDR1 is LNHNV and CDR2 YYDKDF (reference sequence). V lost 4 bases, J lost 4 bases, and 6 bases stayed unmatched.

This chain joins TRBV5-5 and TRBJ1-1, with 10 bases fitting TRBD1. The CDR3 is made up of 16 amino acids. Trimming took 7 bases from V and 6 from J; bases not matched to a gene: 15. Germline assignment: CDR1 SGHKS and CDR2 YYEKEE (reference sequence). CDR3 DNA: TGTGCCAGCTACGGACAGGGGGGAATCTGGGGTGCTGAAGCTTTCTTT. Its translation: CASYGQGGIWGAEAFF.

This rearrangement joins TRBV25-1 to TRBJ2-7; the D gene is possibly TRBD1 (6 bases). CDR1 is MGHDK and CDR2 is SYGVNS in the germline V gene. Trimming took 8 bases from V and 2 from J, leaving 16 bases between them. The CDR3 consists of 14 residues. The CDR3 spells CASAAVDSPYEQYF. The CDR3 DNA reads TGTGCCAGCGCTGCCGTGGACAGCCCCTACGAGCAGTACTTC.

J is TRBJ2-3 and V is TRBV3-1 (or the pseudogene TRBV3-2); D perhaps matches TRBD1 (5 bases). The V and J ends lost 3 bases and 2 bases respectively, with 12 bases between them. The germline V gene encodes CDR1 LGHDT and CDR2 YNNKEL (reference sequence). The CDR3 has 15 residues. In nucleotides, the CDR3 is TGTGCCAGCAGCCACAGGGCCACCCACACAGATACGCAGTATTTT. As protein: CASSHRATHTDTQYF.

The count of this clone is one. The chain is built from TRBV18 and TRBJ1-1; 8 bases line up with TRBD1. The CDR3 is 14 residues long. V gave up 3 bases and J gave up 8 bases; unmatched junction bases: 8. CDR1 is KGHSH, CDR2 LQKENI, per germline. The CDR3, as DNA: TGTGCCAGCTCACCCGGAAGGACAGGGTTGGAAGCTTTCTTT. It translates to CASSPGRTGLEAFF.

This clone appeared once. The genes are TRBV5-6 and TRBJ2-1; 12 bases fit TRBD2. Trimming removed 0 bases from V and 5 bases from J; junction bases left unmatched: 0. The germline V gene encodes CDR1 SGHDT and CDR2 YYEEEE. This CDR3 spans 15 amino acids. The CDR3 spells CASSLGLAGDNEQFF. DNA for the CDR3: TGTGCCAGCAGCTTGGGACTAGCGGGAGACAATGAGCAGTTCTTC.